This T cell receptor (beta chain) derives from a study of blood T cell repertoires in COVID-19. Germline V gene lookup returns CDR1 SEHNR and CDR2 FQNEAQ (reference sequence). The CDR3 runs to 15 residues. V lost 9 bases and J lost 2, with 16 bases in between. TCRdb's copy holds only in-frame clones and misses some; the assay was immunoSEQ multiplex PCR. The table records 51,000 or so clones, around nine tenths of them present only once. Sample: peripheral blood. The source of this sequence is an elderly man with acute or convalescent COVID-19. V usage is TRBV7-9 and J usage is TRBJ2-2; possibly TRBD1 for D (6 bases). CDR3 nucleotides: TGTGCCAGTGGTTGGGGGCAGGGAAACACCGGGGAGCTGTTTTTT. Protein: CASGWGQGNTGELFF.